The entry below describes one TCR beta chain. V shed 4 bases and J shed 3 bases, with 5 bases lying between them. Germline V lookup: CDR1 SGDLS, CDR2 YYNGEE. This CDR3 is 12 amino acids long. This entry comes from a study of T cell changes during pregnancy in multiple sclerosis. Assay: immunoSEQ multiplex PCR; the TCRdb copy retains only in-frame clones and omits some. The repertoire consists of around 100,000 clones, with almost 95% occurring once and the leading ten covering roughly 0.93%. The clonotype originates from a female donor with multiple sclerosis, enrolled in a pregnancy study. Sequenced material: peripheral blood, taken after pregnancy. The chain has TRBV9 and TRBJ1-3; D unclear. The DNA of the CDR3 is TGTGCCAGCAGCACCAGTGGAAACACCATATATTTT. It yields the protein CASSTSGNTIYF.